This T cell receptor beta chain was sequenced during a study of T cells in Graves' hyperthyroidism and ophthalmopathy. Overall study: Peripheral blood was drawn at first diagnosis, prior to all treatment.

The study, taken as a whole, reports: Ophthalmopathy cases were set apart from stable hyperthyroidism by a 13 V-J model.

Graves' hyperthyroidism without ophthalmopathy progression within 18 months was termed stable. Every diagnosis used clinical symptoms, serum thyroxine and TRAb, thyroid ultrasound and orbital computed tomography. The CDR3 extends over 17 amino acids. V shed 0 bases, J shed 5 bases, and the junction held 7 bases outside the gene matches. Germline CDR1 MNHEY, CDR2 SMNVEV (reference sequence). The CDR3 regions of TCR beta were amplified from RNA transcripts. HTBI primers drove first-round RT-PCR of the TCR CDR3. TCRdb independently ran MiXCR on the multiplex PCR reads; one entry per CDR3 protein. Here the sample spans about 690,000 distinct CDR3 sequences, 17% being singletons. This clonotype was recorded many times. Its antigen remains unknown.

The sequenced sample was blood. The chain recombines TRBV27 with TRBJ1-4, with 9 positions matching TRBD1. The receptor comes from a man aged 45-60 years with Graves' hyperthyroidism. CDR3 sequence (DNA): TGTGCCAGCAGTTTATCAAGATCGGACAGGGGAAATGAAAAACTGTTTTTT. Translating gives CASSLSRSDRGNEKLFF.